This T cell receptor beta chain is from a study of T cell repertoires in cytomegalovirus infection. Study at large: Well-studied HLA-B-restricted CMV epitopes were used in the study alongside recently identified HLA-C-restricted ones. The study, taken as a whole, reports: Clonotypes of TCR beta that were HLA-C-restricted and CMV-specific dominated the ex vivo response.

Worth noting for this clonotype: The antigen is not known.

Via MiXCR, TCRdb re-called the reads, giving one row per CDR3 protein. The table has some 590,000 distinct CDR3 sequences, approximately 40% seen once. The receptor was isolated from a human donor in good health (CMV status not recorded). Some clones in this sample may be carry-over from other donors' samples. Sample: cultured PBMCs, taken from culture after CMV antigen stimulation.

The CDR3 DNA reads TGTGCCAGCAGCTTAGATCGGCGGGGGGCGTCTGGGAACACTGAAGCTTTCTTT. It encodes CASSLDRRGASGNTEAFF. The chain joins TRBV11-3 to TRBJ1-1, with D tentatively TRBD1 (6 bases). The germline V gene encodes CDR1 SGHNT and CDR2 YENEEA. The CDR3 is 18 amino acids. With 0 bases removed from V and 1 base from J, the gap between germline ends came to 18 bases. Filled out from reference TRBV11-3 and TRBJ1-1, the complete variable domain reads EAGVVQSPRYKIIEKKQPVAFWCNPISGHNTLYWYLQNLGQGPELLIRYENEEAVDDSQLPKDRFSAERLKGVDSTLKIQPAELGDSAVYLCASSLDRRGASGNTEAFFGQGTRLTVV.